Below, 32 T cell receptor beta chains from the same sample are listed, as sequenced in a study of shared clonotypes between healthy human individuals. Sequenced by immunoSEQ multiplex PCR; TCRdb stores in-frame clones only, minus some. Among 2.3 million or so clones listed, just over 90% were seen once. The sequencing input was naive CD4+ T cells from PBMCs. As to subset: CD45RA+ positively selected. The receptors here all came from a man aged 18-30 years in good health. Some clones in this sample may be carry-over from other donors' samples.

The J gene is TRBJ2-2, the V gene TRBV7-3; 7 bases are a match to TRBD2. Germline CDR1 reads SGHTA; CDR2 reads FQGTGA. Trimming took 1 base from V and 2 from J; bases not matched to a gene: 4. There are 16 residues in the CDR3. The CDR3 DNA is TGTGCCAGCAGCTTAAGCGGCGGGAGAAACACCGGGGAGCTGTTTTTT. It yields the protein CASSLSGGRNTGELFF.

This chain uses TRBV5-1 with TRBJ2-1; 7 bases fit TRBD1. Germline CDR1 and CDR2: SGHRS and YFSETQ. The V segment lost 2 bases and the J segment 6 bases; nucleotides outside the gene matches: 8. The CDR3 loop spans 15 amino acids. CDR3 protein: CASSFSTGIVNEQFF. The CDR3 DNA reads as TGCGCCAGCAGCTTTTCGACAGGGATAGTCAATGAGCAGTTCTTC.

The rearrangement joins TRBV7-3 to TRBJ2-4, with TRBD1 as a possible D gene (6 bases). Trimming removed 5 bases from V and 9 bases from J, with 14 bases in between. This CDR3 contains 13 residues. CDR1 and CDR2 from the germline V gene are SGHTA and FQGTGA. The CDR3 spells CASSPTGIGIQYF. The CDR3 DNA is TGTGCCAGCAGCCCAACAGGGATCGGCATTCAGTACTTC.

This chain links TRBV5-1 with TRBJ2-1; D is perhaps TRBD2 (6 bases). Germline CDR1 reads SGHRS; CDR2 reads YFSETQ. The length of the CDR3 is 13 residues. V was shortened by 4 bases and J by 6 bases, with 11 bases between the two germline ends. CDR3 nucleotides: TGCGCCAGCAGCGAGGTGGGGGGCAATGAGCAGTTCTTC. Amino acids: CASSEVGGNEQFF.

The chain links TRBV6-6 to TRBJ1-4; no clear D. This CDR3 is 15 amino acids long. The germline gives CDR1 MNHNY, CDR2 SVGAGI (reference sequence). Trimming pared 0 bases from V and 7 bases from J, leaving 12 bases between. The CDR3 is CASSYSRGYGEKLFF. The CDR3 DNA follows: TGTGCCAGCAGTTACTCGAGAGGGTACGGTGAAAAACTGTTTTTT.

This clone was detected only once. The V and J genes are TRBV11-3 and TRBJ2-3, with D perhaps matching TRBD1 (5 bases). The CDR3 extends over 16 amino acids. Trimming removed 2 bases at V and 0 bases at J, with 12 bases between. The germline gives CDR1 SGHNT, CDR2 YENEEA. The CDR3 reads CASSLNEQVSTDTQYF. In DNA form, the CDR3 reads TGTGCCAGCAGCTTAAACGAACAGGTAAGCACAGATACGCAGTATTTT.

V gene TRBV7-9 combines with J gene TRBJ2-7, with D unresolved. CDR1 and CDR2 (germline): SEHNR, FQNEAQ (reference sequence). The CDR3 is made up of 14 amino acids. Trimming left V 3 bases short and J 3 bases short, with 12 bases between. CDR3 coding DNA: TGTGCCAGCAGCTTCATAAGGGTCAGCTACGAGCAGTACTTC. Its protein product is CASSFIRVSYEQYF.

The rearrangement joins TRBV18 to TRBJ1-4; 8 nucleotides align to TRBD1. Trimming took 0 bases from V and 8 from J; bases not matched to a gene: 5. CDR3 length: 15 amino acids. Germline loops: CDR1 KGHSH, CDR2 LQKENI. CDR3 nucleotides: TGTGCCAGCTCACCACCGCAGGGGGCTCGGGAAAAACTGTTTTTT. Protein sequence: CASSPPQGAREKLFF.

The chain links TRBV21-1 to TRBJ2-1; TRBD2 is taken as the D call from the table, unchecked against the DNA. TRBV21-1 is termed a pseudogene. The CDR3 has 16 residues. DNA of the CDR3: TGTGCCAGCAGCCCTGAGACGAGGTTATCTTCAAATGAGCAGTTCTTC. This translates into CASSPETRLSSNEQFF.

V usage is TRBV30 and J usage is TRBJ1-2; a weak D match, TRBD1 (6 bases). Germline V lookup: CDR1 GTSNPN, CDR2 SVGIG (reference sequence). The CDR3 extends over 15 amino acids. The V end lost 0 bases, the J end lost 7 bases, and 18 bases lay between the germline ends. The CDR3 loop reads CAWSVGGRLGRGYTF. The CDR3 DNA sequence: TGTGCCTGGAGTGTAGGGGGAAGACTCGGCCGTGGCTACACCTTC.

The CDR3 is CASSVAPGDVLDGYTF. As DNA, the CDR3 is TGTGCCAGCAGCGTAGCACCAGGGGACGTTTTAGATGGCTACACCTTC. This sequence joins TRBV9 and TRBJ1-2, with D possibly matching TRBD1 (6 bases). The CDR3 is made up of 16 amino acids. Germline CDR1 SGDLS, CDR2 YYNGEE. Trimming stripped 0 bases from V and 6 bases from J, with 18 bases between.

The chain has TRBV7-3 and TRBJ2-4, with D possibly matching TRBD2 (5 bases). Trimming removed 5 bases at V and 9 bases at J, with 14 bases between. CDR3 size: 13 residues. CDR1 is SGHTA and CDR2 is FQGTGA in the germline V gene. The CDR3 coding sequence is TGTGCCAGCAGCCCGGACTCGTTAGGCATTCAGTACTTC. Protein: CASSPDSLGIQYF.

This rearrangement joins TRBV11-2 to TRBJ1-3; 7 nucleotides agree with TRBD1. Trimming cost V 5 bases and J 0 bases; bases outside gene matches: 7. This CDR3 has 16 residues. Germline CDR1 reads SGHAT; CDR2 reads FQNNGV. CDR3 coding DNA: TGTGCCAGCAGCCAACGACAGGGTAGCTCTGGAAACACCATATATTTT. Translating it yields CASSQRQGSSGNTIYF.

This chain links TRBV12-5 with TRBJ2-7; D may correspond to TRBD1 or TRBD2 (5 bases each). The V gene's germline CDR1 is LGHNT and CDR2 FRNRAP. V lost 3 bases, J lost 3 bases, and 18 bases lay in between. The CDR3 covers 16 residues. The CDR3 DNA sequence: TGTGCTAGTGGTTTATTGACTTGGGACCGCCGCTACGAGCAGTACTTC. Its protein product is CASGLLTWDRRYEQYF.

The chain employs TRBV5-8 and TRBJ1-5; perhaps TRBD1 as D (5 bases). The CDR3 has 15 amino acids. Trimming left V 5 bases short and J 9 bases short, with 21 bases between. CDR1 and CDR2 from the germline V gene are SGHTS and YDEGEE. The CDR3 DNA follows: TGTGCCAGCAGTTCCAGGCTTGGGGACTCAGGGCCCCAGCATTTT. The encoded protein is CASSSRLGDSGPQHF.

The chain couples TRBV9 to TRBJ2-2; 8 bases line up with TRBD2. CDR1 and CDR2 (germline): SGDLS, YYNGEE. The CDR3 extends over 18 amino acids. With 3 bases clipped from V and 6 bases from J, the junction kept 16 bases outside the gene matches. DNA of the CDR3: TGTGCCAGCAGCGCTCCCCACCGGAGCGGGAGTTTGGCCGGGGAGCTGTTTTTT. Translated, it gives CASSAPHRSGSLAGELFF.

CDR3 sequence reads: CASSSRQDAYSNQPQHF. The CDR3 nucleotides read TGTGCCAGCAGTAGTAGACAGGACGCATATAGCAATCAGCCCCAGCATTTT. V gene TRBV28 combines with J gene TRBJ1-5; a possible D gene is TRBD1 (6 bases). The germline CDR1 and CDR2 sequences are MDHEN and SYDVKM. V was clipped by 5 bases and J by 0 bases, with 17 bases between them. This CDR3 region has 17 residues.

This chain joins TRBV5-1 and TRBJ2-5, with 9 bases identical to TRBD2. V gave up 4 bases and J gave up 2 bases; unmatched junction bases: 6. Germline-derived CDR1 and CDR2 are SGHRS and YFSETQ. The CDR3 extends over 15 amino acids. This CDR3 is CASSTQTSGQETQYF. The CDR3 coding sequence is TGCGCCAGCAGCACCCAGACTAGCGGTCAAGAGACCCAGTACTTC.

The chain uses TRBV7-2 and TRBJ2-7; possible D gene TRBD2, 6 bases. CDR3 size: 15 residues. V was trimmed by 3 bases and J by 0 bases, leaving 12 bases between them. Germline V gives CDR1 SGHTA, CDR2 FQGNSA. DNA for the CDR3: TGTGCCAGCAGCTTGGGACTCCTGAGCTCCTACGAGCAGTACTTC. Residues: CASSLGLLSSYEQYF.

This chain connects TRBV5-1 to TRBJ1-2; the D gene is possibly TRBD1 (5 bases). Trimming cost V 4 bases and J 4 bases, with 20 bases left between them. Germline-derived CDR1 and CDR2 are SGHRS and YFSETQ. This CDR3 is built from 16 residues. The CDR3 loop is CASSTGPLHEGYGYTF. The CDR3 nucleotides read TGCGCCAGCAGCACGGGACCGCTGCATGAGGGCTATGGCTACACCTTC. Looking up the rest from reference TRBV5-1 and TRBJ1-2 gives the full variable domain: KAGVTQTPRYLIKTRGQQVTLSCSPISGHRSVSWYQQTPGQGLQFLFEYFSETQRNKGNFPGRFSGRQFSNSRSEMNVSTLELGDSALYLCASSTGPLHEGYGYTFGSGTRLTVV.

Concerning this clone: The same CDR3 is also encoded by other DNA sequences in this sample. The chain joins TRBV18 to TRBJ1-1; TRBD1 matches 7 bases. The germline V gene encodes CDR1 KGHSH and CDR2 LQKENI. This CDR3 spans 13 amino acids. V shed 2 bases and J 6 bases; nucleotides not matched to a gene: 3. CDR3 loop: CASSPTTGPEAFF. In DNA, the CDR3 is TGTGCCAGCTCACCAACGACAGGGCCTGAAGCTTTCTTT.

The V call is TRBV11-2, the J call TRBJ1-1; the D gene is possibly TRBD1 (5 bases). V was pared by 4 bases and J by 9 bases, with 12 bases between. There are 12 residues in the CDR3. The germline V gene has CDR1 SGHAT and CDR2 FQNNGV. The CDR3 region has the DNA TGTGCCAGCAGCTCCAGGGACCAGCAAGCTTTCTTT. It translates to CASSSRDQQAFF.

V is TRBV7-9 and J is TRBJ2-7; the D gene is possibly TRBD1 (7 bases). CDR3 length equals 15 residues. V lost 3 bases and J 5 bases, leaving 17 bases between the germline ends. Germline CDR1 is SEHNR and CDR2 is FQNEAQ (reference sequence). CDR3 amino acids: CASSLLTGRDHEQYF. CDR3 coding DNA: TGTGCCAGCAGCTTGTTGACAGGGCGGGACCACGAGCAGTACTTC.

The chain combines TRBV7-9 with TRBJ2-7; D gene ambiguous. Germline assignment: CDR1 SEHNR and CDR2 FQNEAQ (reference sequence). Trimming removed 5 bases at V and 3 bases at J, with 8 bases between. This CDR3 is built from 12 residues. The CDR3 protein is CASSRTVYEQYF. The CDR3 coding sequence is TGTGCCAGCAGCCGGACCGTCTACGAGCAGTACTTC.

The chain is built from TRBV18 and TRBJ1-2, with D possibly TRBD1 on 6 matching bases. CDR3 length: 15 residues. Germline CDR1 is KGHSH and CDR2 is LQKENI. V lost 3 bases, J lost 7 bases, and 18 bases lay in between. CDR3 protein: CASSPGLQGFAGYTF. Written as DNA, the CDR3 is TGTGCCAGCTCACCGGGGCTACAGGGATTTGCTGGCTACACCTTC.

This chain joins TRBV28 and TRBJ2-7; the match to TRBD1 covers 9 bases. After removal of 7 bases from V and 3 bases from J, the junction contained 13 bases not matched to a gene. In germline, CDR1 is MDHEN, CDR2 SYDVKM. The CDR3 length is 16 residues. The CDR3 sequence is CASKGGGTGTRYEQYF. The CDR3 coding sequence is TGTGCCAGCAAAGGGGGGGGGACAGGGACCCGCTACGAGCAGTACTTC.

The chain employs TRBV19 and TRBJ2-7; 7 nucleotides line up with TRBD1. The CDR3 spans 16 residues. Germline-derived CDR1 and CDR2 are LNHDA and SQIVND (reference sequence). Trimming at V came to 5 bases and at J to 0 bases, leaving 10 bases not matched to a gene. The CDR3 bases are TGTGCCAGTAGTCTAAAACAGGGGTCTGGCTCCTACGAGCAGTACTTC. Translated: CASSLKQGSGSYEQYF.

The rearrangement uses TRBV6-5 and TRBJ1-1, with 9 bases that match TRBD1. Germline trimming cut 5 bases from V and 1 base from J; bases unmatched to any gene: 5. Germline loops: CDR1 MNHEY, CDR2 SVGAGI. This CDR3 has 15 amino acids. This chain's CDR3 is CASSPQQGANTEAFF. The CDR3 region has the DNA TGTGCCAGCAGTCCCCAACAGGGGGCGAACACTGAAGCTTTCTTT.

This chain uses TRBV7-9 with TRBJ2-1; D perhaps matches TRBD1 (6 bases). The CDR3 spans 16 residues. The germline V and J ends were trimmed by 6 bases and 7 bases, with 22 bases remaining between them. CDR1 SEHNR and CDR2 FQNEAQ come from the germline V gene (reference sequence). CDR3 nucleotide sequence: TGTGCCAGCAGACCATTAGGACAGCTCCGGGGAAATGAGCAGTTCTTC. Its protein product is CASRPLGQLRGNEQFF.

The chain has TRBV30 and TRBJ2-5, with 10 bases lining up with TRBD2. Losses at the gene ends were 4 bases for V and 3 bases for J; bases not matched to a gene: 5. CDR1 and CDR2 from the germline V gene are GTSNPN and SVGIG (reference sequence). This CDR3 spans 14 amino acids. The DNA of the CDR3 is TGTGCCTGGAACAGCGGGAGGGGCAAAGAGACCCAGTACTTC. Encoded protein: CAWNSGRGKETQYF.

The gene calls are TRBV7-3 and TRBJ2-3, with D perhaps matching TRBD1 (6 bases). This CDR3 has 13 amino acids. V shed 8 bases and J shed 2 bases, with 11 bases lying between them. Germline CDR1 is SGHTA and CDR2 is FQGTGA. CDR3 DNA sequence: TGTGCCAGCGGGGCAGGGGACACAGATACGCAGTATTTT. Protein product: CASGAGDTDTQYF.

This chain links TRBV28 with TRBJ1-2; 8 bases line up with TRBD1. The J segment lost 4 bases and the V segment lost 6 bases, leaving 16 bases of the junction unmatched. CDR1 is MDHEN and CDR2 is SYDVKM in the germline V gene. This CDR3 is built from 17 residues. The CDR3 coding sequence is TGTGCCAGCAGCCCCCCCAGGACAGGGAGTATCGGCTATGGCTACACCTTC. This sequence encodes CASSPPRTGSIGYGYTF.